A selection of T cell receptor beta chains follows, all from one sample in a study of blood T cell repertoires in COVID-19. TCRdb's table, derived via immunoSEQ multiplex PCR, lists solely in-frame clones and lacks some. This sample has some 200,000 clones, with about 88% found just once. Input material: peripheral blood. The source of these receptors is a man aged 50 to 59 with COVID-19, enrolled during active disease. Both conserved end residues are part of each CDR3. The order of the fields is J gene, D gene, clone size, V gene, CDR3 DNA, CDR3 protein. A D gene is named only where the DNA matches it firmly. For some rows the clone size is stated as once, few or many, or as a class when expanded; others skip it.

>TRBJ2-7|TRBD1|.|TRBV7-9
TGTGCCAGCAGCGTTAGGGTTGCAGGGGGCGACGAGCAGTACTTC
CASSVRVAGGDEQYF
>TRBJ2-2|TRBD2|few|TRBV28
TGTGCCAGCAGCCGGGGGGGGCCGAACACCGGGGAGCTGTTTTTT
CASSRGGPNTGELFF
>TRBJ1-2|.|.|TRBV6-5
TGTGCCAGCAGCCTCCCCTATGGCTACACCTTC
CASSLPYGYTF
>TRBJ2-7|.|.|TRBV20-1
TGCAGTGCTAGAATCACCTACGAGCAGTACTTC
CSARITYEQYF
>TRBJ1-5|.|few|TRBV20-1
TGCAGTGCTAGTACATTTAATCAGCCCCAGCATTTT
CSASTFNQPQHF
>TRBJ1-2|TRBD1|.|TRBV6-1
TGTGCCAGCAGTGAAGAGGACAGGGGGTATGGCTACACCTTC
CASSEEDRGYGYTF
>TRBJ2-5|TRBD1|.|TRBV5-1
TGCGCCAGCAGCTTTGGGACAGGGCCACCAGAGACCCAGTACTTC
CASSFGTGPPETQYF
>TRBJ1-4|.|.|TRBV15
TGTGCCACCAGCAGAGATCAGGGTCTGGGGAATGAAAAACTGTTTTTT
CATSRDQGLGNEKLFF
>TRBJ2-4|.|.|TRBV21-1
TGTGCCAGCAGCAAAGCCGAAAAAGGACAGGTACTAGCCAAAAACATTCAGTACTTC
CASSKAEKGQVLAKNIQYF
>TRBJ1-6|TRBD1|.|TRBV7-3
TGTGCCAGCAGCTGGGGACAGAATTCACCCCTCCACTTT
CASSWGQNSPLHF
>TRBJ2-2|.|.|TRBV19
TGTGCCAGTAGTATTCGACAGATAAACACCGGGGAGCTGTTTTTT
CASSIRQINTGELFF
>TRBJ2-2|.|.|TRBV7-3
TGTGCCAGCAGCTTTGGCGGTACCGGGGAGCTGTTTTTT
CASSFGGTGELFF
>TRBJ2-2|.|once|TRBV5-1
TGCGCCAGCAGCTGGAACTTGGCGGACACCGGGGAGCTGTTTTTT
CASSWNLADTGELFF
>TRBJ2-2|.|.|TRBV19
TGTGCCAGTACCTTCTATAACACCGGGGAGCTGTTTTTT
CASTFYNTGELFF
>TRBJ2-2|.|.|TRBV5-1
TGCGCCAGCAGTTTCCCGACAGGTTCGACCGGGGAGCTGTTTTTT
CASSFPTGSTGELFF
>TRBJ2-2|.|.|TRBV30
TGTGCCTGGAAGCTCACAGGGCTTAACCCCGGGGAGCTGTTTTTT
CAWKLTGLNPGELFF
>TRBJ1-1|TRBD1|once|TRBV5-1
TGCGCCAGCAGCTGGCCGGGACAGGGGGCGCGCACTGAAGCTTTCTTT
CASSWPGQGARTEAFF
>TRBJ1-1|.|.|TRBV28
TGTGCCAGCAGTTTTCTGGCGAACACTGAAGCTTTCTTT
CASSFLANTEAFF
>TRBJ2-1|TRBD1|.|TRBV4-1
TGCGCCAGCAGCCAACAGGGGGCAGGACCAAATGAGCAGTTCTTC
CASSQQGAGPNEQFF
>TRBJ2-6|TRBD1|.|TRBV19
TGTGCCAGTAGCCACGACAGGGTTGGGGCTGGGGCCAACGTCCTGACTTTC
CASSHDRVGAGANVLTF
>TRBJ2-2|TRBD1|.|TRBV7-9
TGTGCCAGCAGCTGGACAGGCCACACCGGGGAGCTGTTTTTT
CASSWTGHTGELFF
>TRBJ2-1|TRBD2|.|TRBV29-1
TGCAGCGTTGTTCCGGGGGGAAGTGAGCAGTTCTTC
CSVVPGGSEQFF
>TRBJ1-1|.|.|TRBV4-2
TGTGCCAGCAGCCCCTGGGAGGGGACGACAACTGAAGCTTTCTTT
CASSPWEGTTTEAFF
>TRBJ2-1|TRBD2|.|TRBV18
TGTGCCAGCTCACCACGGGAGGGCCCACCCAATGAGCAGTTCTTC
CASSPREGPPNEQFF
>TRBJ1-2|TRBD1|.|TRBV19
TGTGCCAGTAGCTTGGGACAGAGAGAGGGGTATGGCTACACCTTC
CASSLGQREGYGYTF
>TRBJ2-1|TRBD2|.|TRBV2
TGTGCCACGACGACTAGCGGGAGCTCCTACAATGAGCAGTTCTTC
CATTTSGSSYNEQFF
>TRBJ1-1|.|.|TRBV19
TGTGCCAGTAGTAGCTCAGAGAACACTGAAGCTTTCTTT
CASSSSENTEAFF
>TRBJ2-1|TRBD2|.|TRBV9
TGTGCCAGCAGCGCAGCGGGAGAAGCCTACAATGAGCAGTTCTTC
CASSAAGEAYNEQFF
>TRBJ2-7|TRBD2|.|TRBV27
TGTGCCAGCAGTTTCTCTGCGGGGGGGCATTACGAGCAGTACTTC
CASSFSAGGHYEQYF
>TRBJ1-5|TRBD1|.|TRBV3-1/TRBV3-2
TGTGCCAGCAGCCAGACAGGGGGCAATCAGCCCCAGCATTTT
CASSQTGGNQPQHF
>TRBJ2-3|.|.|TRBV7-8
TGTGCCAGCAGCTTTTTCGAGGGCACAGATACGCAGTATTTT
CASSFFEGTDTQYF
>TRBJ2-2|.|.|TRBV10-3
TGTGCCATCAGTAGACACGACGCGAACACCGGGGAGCTGTTTTTT
CAISRHDANTGELFF
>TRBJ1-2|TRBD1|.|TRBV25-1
TGTGCCAGCAGTGACTTTGGGACAGGAAAATATGGCTACACCTTC
CASSDFGTGKYGYTF
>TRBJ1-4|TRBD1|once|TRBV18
TGTGCCAGCTCACCACAGGACCAGGGACAGGCCAATGAAAAACTGTTTTTT
CASSPQDQGQANEKLFF
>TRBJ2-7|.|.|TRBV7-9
TGTGCCAGCTATACCACACCTTACGAGCAGTACTTC
CASYTTPYEQYF
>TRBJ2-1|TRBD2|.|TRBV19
TGTGCCAGTAAACCACCGGGACTAGCGGGAGGCGCGTATCAGGTCTTC
CASKPPGLAGGAYQVF
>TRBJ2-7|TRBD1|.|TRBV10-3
TGTGCCATCAGTGATCCGGGACAGGGGGCATACGAGCAGTACTTC
CAISDPGQGAYEQYF
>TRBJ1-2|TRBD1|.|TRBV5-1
TGCGCCAGCAGCTGGACAGGGGGATACTATGGCTACACCTTC
CASSWTGGYYGYTF
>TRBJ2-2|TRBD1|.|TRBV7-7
TGTGCTAGCAGCCGGGACAGGGGGATGGCCGGGGAGCTGTTTTTT
CASSRDRGMAGELFF
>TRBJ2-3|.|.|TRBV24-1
TGTGCCACCCAGGGGAACACAGATACGCAGTATTTT
CATQGNTDTQYF